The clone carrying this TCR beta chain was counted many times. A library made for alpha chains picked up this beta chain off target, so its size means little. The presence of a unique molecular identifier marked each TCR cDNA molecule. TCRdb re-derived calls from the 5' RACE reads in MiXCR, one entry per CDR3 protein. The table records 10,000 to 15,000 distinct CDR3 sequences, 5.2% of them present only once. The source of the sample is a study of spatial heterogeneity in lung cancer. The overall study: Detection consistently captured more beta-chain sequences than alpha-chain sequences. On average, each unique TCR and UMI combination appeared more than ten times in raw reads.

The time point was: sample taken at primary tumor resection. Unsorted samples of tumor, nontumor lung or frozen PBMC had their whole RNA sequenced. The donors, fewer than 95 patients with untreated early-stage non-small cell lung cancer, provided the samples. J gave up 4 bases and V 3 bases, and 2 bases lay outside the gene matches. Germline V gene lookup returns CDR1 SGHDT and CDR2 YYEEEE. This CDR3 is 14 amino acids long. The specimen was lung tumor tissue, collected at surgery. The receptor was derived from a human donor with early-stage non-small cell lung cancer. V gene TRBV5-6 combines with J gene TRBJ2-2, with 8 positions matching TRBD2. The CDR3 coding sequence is TGTGCCAGCAGCTCCGCGGGGGGCACCGGGGAGCTGTTTTTT. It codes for CASSSAGGTGELFF. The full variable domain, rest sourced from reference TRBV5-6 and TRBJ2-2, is DAGVTQSPTHLIKTRGQQVTLRCSPKSGHDTVSWYQQALGQGPQFIFQYYEEEERQRGNFPDRFSGHQFPNYSSELNVNALLLGDSALYLCASSSAGGTGELFFGEGSRLTVL.